This TCR beta chain comes out of a study of OX40 agonist ivuxolimab in advanced cancers. The overall study: Partial responses, seen in three patients, involved one hepatocellular carcinoma and two cutaneous melanomas.

Note on this clone: Its antigen is not identified.

Study-level findings and limits: Both blood CD4+ and CD8+ T cells showed clonal growth by week 6 at 0.1 to 3.0 mg/kg.

Method: immunoSEQ multiplex PCR; TCRdb's copy keeps in-frame clones and lacks some. Of several thousand clones listed, 80% are singletons. CDR1 is MNHEY and CDR2 is SVGAGI in the germline V gene. Trimming cost V 7 bases and J 0 bases; bases outside gene matches: 4. The CDR3 runs 14 residues. The chain couples TRBV6-5 to TRBJ2-7; 9 bases map to TRBD1. This specimen consisted of CD4+ or CD8+ T cells sorted from blood, obtained in a trial of the OX40 agonist ivuxolimab. This TCR was recovered from an adult with an advanced solid tumor such as melanoma, head and neck, liver or kidney cancer. CDR3: CASTRDRDSYEQYF. The CDR3 nucleotides read TGTGCCAGCACAAGGGACAGGGACTCCTACGAGCAGTACTTC.